Listed here are 17 T cell receptor beta chains from one sample, sequenced in a study of blood T cell repertoires in COVID-19. Some clones are missing from TCRdb's copy, which holds only in-frame ones; the method was immunoSEQ multiplex PCR. The sample carries approximately 300,000 clones, 90% recorded once. Sequenced input: peripheral blood. The source of these receptors is a woman aged 30 to 39 with COVID-19, enrolled during active disease.

For this clone: The same CDR3 also results from other DNA sequences found in this sample. The chain couples TRBV5-1 to TRBJ2-1; D might be TRBD1 (6 bases). Germline CDR1 and CDR2: SGHRS and YFSETQ. The germline V and J ends were trimmed by 4 bases and 1 base, with 12 bases remaining between them. The CDR3 spans 15 residues. The CDR3 reads CASSPGQGSYNEQFF. The DNA of the CDR3 is TGCGCCAGCAGCCCGGGGCAGGGGTCCTACAATGAGCAGTTCTTC.

The chain combines TRBV7-8 with TRBJ2-1, with 8 positions matching TRBD2. This CDR3 region has 14 residues. The germline V gene encodes CDR1 SGHVS and CDR2 FQNEAQ. V dropped 8 bases and J dropped 9; count of bases not matched to a gene: 12. The CDR3 region has the DNA TGTGCCAGCGGGAGGTCCGTCCGGGGGGGTGAGCAGTTCTTC. It encodes CASGRSVRGGEQFF. The full variable domain, with the rest looked up from reference TRBV7-8 and TRBJ2-1, is GAGVSQSPRYKVAKRGQDVALRCDPISGHVSLFWYQQALGQGPEFLTYFQNEAQLDKSGLPSDRFFAERPEGSVSTLKIQRTQQEDSAVYLCASGRSVRGGEQFFGPGTRLTVL.

V gene TRBV10-3 combines with J gene TRBJ2-7; the match to TRBD1 covers 9 bases. The CDR3 length is 15 residues. Germline lookup yields CDR1 ENHRY and CDR2 SYGVKD. Unmatched junction bases numbered 5, after V lost 5 bases and J lost 0 bases. The CDR3 is CAISPGQGDSYEQYF. In DNA form, the CDR3 reads TGTGCCATCAGTCCGGGACAGGGAGACTCCTACGAGCAGTACTTC.

The chain is built from TRBV23-1 and TRBJ1-2; 9 bases are shared with TRBD1. TRBV23-1 is annotated as an ORF whose role is uncertain. V shed 0 bases and J 8 bases; nucleotides not matched to a gene: 10. The CDR3 covers 16 residues. The CDR3, as DNA: TGCGCCAGCAGTCAATCCCCACCAGACAGGGGGAACGGCTACACCTTC. Translated: CASSQSPPDRGNGYTF.

The CDR3 nucleotides are TGTGCCAGCAGCCAAGACCTAGCCCCAGATACGCAGTATTTT. Encoded protein: CASSQDLAPDTQYF. The chain couples TRBV3-1 (or the pseudogene TRBV3-2) to TRBJ2-3, with D maybe TRBD2 (5 bases). V shed 0 bases and J shed 4 bases, with 8 bases lying between them. The CDR3 is 14 residues long. CDR1 LGHDT and CDR2 YNNKEL come from the germline V gene (reference sequence).

This chain joins TRBV7-9 and TRBJ1-5; the match to TRBD1 covers 11 bases. CDR1 SEHNR and CDR2 FQNEAQ come from the germline V gene (reference sequence). CDR3 length: 15 amino acids. With V trimmed by 4 bases and J by 4 bases, 3 bases remained unmatched. In nucleotides, the CDR3 is TGTGCCAGCAGCTCAGGGACAGGGGGGAATCAGCCCCAGCATTTT. This gives the protein CASSSGTGGNQPQHF.

This chain connects TRBV30 to TRBJ1-1; D gene unclear. Germline-derived CDR1 and CDR2 are GTSNPN and SVGIG (reference sequence). The CDR3 has 15 amino acids. V lost 4 bases, J lost 3 bases, and 18 bases lay in between. The CDR3 here is CAWTLPAGSDTEAFF. CDR3 DNA: TGTGCCTGGACCCTCCCCGCCGGGTCGGACACTGAAGCTTTCTTT.

The rearrangement links TRBV9 to TRBJ2-1; 13 bases map to TRBD2. V dropped 3 bases and J dropped 5; count of bases not matched to a gene: 2. The germline V gene encodes CDR1 SGDLS and CDR2 YYNGEE. The CDR3 spans 15 residues. The CDR3 DNA reads TGTGCCAGCAGCGGAGGACTAGCGGGAGACAATGAGCAGTTCTTC. Translated: CASSGGLAGDNEQFF.

V usage is TRBV7-2 and J usage is TRBJ2-3, with D perhaps matching TRBD1 (5 bases). Germline values: CDR1 SGHTA, CDR2 FQGNSA. The V and J ends lost 6 bases and 3 bases respectively, with 13 bases between them. CDR3 length: 14 amino acids. The chain's CDR3 is CASSSAQGTDTQYF. The CDR3 DNA reads TGTGCCAGCAGTTCTGCCCAGGGAACAGATACGCAGTATTTT.

The rearrangement links TRBV28 to TRBJ1-5; no clear D. V lost 3 bases and J lost 9, with 9 bases in between. This CDR3 has 12 amino acids. CDR1 MDHEN and CDR2 SYDVKM come from the germline V gene. This CDR3 reads CASSLTPGPQHF. For the CDR3, the DNA is TGTGCCAGCAGTTTGACTCCCGGGCCCCAGCATTTT.

The table lists this clone with a few counts. The chain employs TRBV5-1 and TRBJ1-3; 8 bases map to TRBD1. J was trimmed by 0 bases and V by 4 bases; bases with no gene match: 3. The germline V gene has CDR1 SGHRS and CDR2 YFSETQ. This CDR3 spans 15 amino acids. The CDR3 DNA follows: TGCGCCAGCAGCGTAACAGGGGGCTCTGGAAACACCATATATTTT. It translates to CASSVTGGSGNTIYF.

The chain combines TRBV6-5 with TRBJ1-4, with D tentatively TRBD1 (5 bases). Per germline, CDR1 MNHEY and CDR2 SVGAGI. The germline V and J ends were trimmed by 6 bases and 4 bases, with 15 bases remaining between them. This CDR3 has 15 residues. The CDR3 coding sequence is TGTGCCAGCAGCCTGCAGGGCGGTGATAATGAAAAACTGTTTTTT. The encoded protein is CASSLQGGDNEKLFF.

The chain links TRBV28 to TRBJ1-6; 8 bases are a match to TRBD1. The CDR3 length is 13 residues. Per the germline V gene, CDR1 is MDHEN and CDR2 is SYDVKM. With V trimmed by 10 bases and J by 10 bases, 9 bases remained unmatched. CDR3 in amino acids: CAITRGRLSPLHF. CDR3 DNA: TGTGCCATCACCAGGGGGCGCCTGTCACCCCTCCACTTT.

The genes are TRBV10-1 and TRBJ2-7; TRBD2 agrees at 10 bases. The CDR3 contains 13 residues. V lost 5 bases to trimming and J lost 7 bases; unmatched junction nucleotides: 5. Germline CDR1 is WNHNN and CDR2 is SYGVQD (reference sequence). The CDR3: CASSSGRAREQYF. CDR3 coding DNA: TGCGCCAGCAGTAGCGGGAGGGCCCGGGAGCAGTACTTC.

The chain joins TRBV9 to TRBJ2-7, with unresolved D. Per germline, CDR1 SGDLS and CDR2 YYNGEE. The length of the CDR3 is 12 residues. V was clipped by 3 bases and J by 12 bases, with 16 bases between them. The CDR3 reads CASSAPSRSLYF. The CDR3 coding sequence is TGTGCCAGCAGCGCCCCGTCGAGGAGCCTGTACTTC.

The chain couples TRBV3-1 (or the pseudogene TRBV3-2) to TRBJ2-1; tentatively, D is TRBD1 (5 bases). Per germline, CDR1 LGHDT and CDR2 YNNKEL (reference sequence). V lost 0 bases to trimming and J lost 4 bases, with 13 bases between them. This CDR3 has 16 amino acids. The CDR3 nucleotides are TGTGCCAGCAGCCAAGAAGGTCTGGGGCCTTACAATGAGCAGTTCTTC. Translated: CASSQEGLGPYNEQFF.

V gene TRBV1 combines with J gene TRBJ2-5; the table gives TRBD2 as D, unverified against the DNA. TRBV1 is a recognized pseudogene. The CDR3 totals 16 residues. CDR3 DNA sequence: TGCACCAGCAGCCAAGAGTGGGGGGTGTGTTGGGAGACCCAGTACTTC. This translates into CTSSQEWGVCWETQYF.